Listed here are 21 T cell receptor beta chains from one sample, sequenced in a study of cytotoxic CD8 clonotypes in ibrutinib-treated CLL listed by TCRdb under 2021. This specimen's time point label, interpreted: about eleven months on ibrutinib. Libraries were constructed by the immunoSEQ multiplex PCR assay. TCRdb took this table from immuneACCESS and kept in-frame rearrangements with V and J called. Such tables lack part of the clones; where checked against another copy, unresolved V genes explain under half of the gap, and the rest is unexplained. This sample has about 160,000 clones in its table, and roughly four fifths of those were observed once. 2% to 2.5% of the sample lies in the top ten. The sample consisted of PBMCs, taken after 12 months of ibrutinib treatment. The source of these receptors is a human donor with chronic lymphocytic leukemia.

Concerning this clone itself: Other DNA sequences of this sample code for an identical CDR3. This chain uses TRBV5-8 with TRBJ2-2; 9 bases fit TRBD1. This CDR3 contains 17 residues. V shed 1 base and J 2 bases; nucleotides not matched to a gene: 6. Germline CDR1 SGHTS, CDR2 YDEGEE. The CDR3 DNA reads TGTGCCAGCAGCTTGACTTCGGGACAGGGTAACACCGGGGAGCTGTTTTTT. It encodes CASSLTSGQGNTGELFF.

The V call is TRBV7-2, the J call TRBJ2-7, with 10 bases that match TRBD2. V shed 3 bases and J 0 bases; nucleotides not matched to a gene: 2. The CDR3 is 15 amino acids. CDR1 and CDR2 (germline): SGHTA, FQGNSA. The CDR3 sequence: CASSFQRGGSYEQYF. CDR3 sequence (DNA): TGTGCCAGCAGCTTCCAGCGGGGGGGCTCCTACGAGCAGTACTTC.

The J gene is TRBJ2-7, the V gene TRBV14; the match to TRBD1 covers 10 bases. Germline V lookup: CDR1 SGHDN, CDR2 FVKESK. After removal of 1 base from V and 3 bases from J, the junction contained 3 bases not matched to a gene. The CDR3 consists of 15 residues. CDR3 nucleotide sequence: TGTGCCAGCAGCCAAGGGACAGGGGGAGGCTACGAGCAGTACTTC. Residues: CASSQGTGGGYEQYF.

This chain joins TRBV2 and TRBJ2-2, with 10 bases matching TRBD1. Unmatched junction bases numbered 10, after V lost 3 bases and J lost 6 bases. CDR1 and CDR2 from the germline V gene are SNHLY and FYNNEI. The CDR3 loop spans 17 amino acids. In nucleotides, the CDR3 is TGTGCCAGCAGTGATCCGACTCGACAGGGGGCACCCGGGGAGCTGTTTTTT. Translating it yields CASSDPTRQGAPGELFF.

The chain combines TRBV6-6 with TRBJ2-2; no clear D gene. The CDR3 has 15 residues. CDR1 is MNHNY and CDR2 is SVGAGI in the germline V gene (reference sequence). The V gene lost 3 bases and the J gene lost 5 bases, with 13 bases spanning the gap. CDR3 bases: TGTGCCAGCAGTTATTCCTTTGAGCTAACCGGGGAGCTGTTTTTT. Protein sequence: CASSYSFELTGELFF.

This clone was counted only a few times. This sequence joins TRBV4-3 and TRBJ2-1; the match to TRBD2 covers 10 bases. CDR1 is LGHNA, CDR2 YSLEER, per germline. This CDR3 has 17 amino acids. Unmatched junction bases numbered 14, after V lost 4 bases and J lost 8 bases. For the CDR3, the DNA is TGCGCCAGCAGCCTACTATACACTAGCGGGATGGGCGATGAGCAGTTCTTC. Translation: CASSLLYTSGMGDEQFF.

The chain carries TRBV7-9 and TRBJ1-5; D is possibly TRBD1 (6 bases). Looked up from germline, CDR1 is SEHNR and CDR2 is FQNEAQ (reference sequence). Trimming took off 5 bases at V and 8 bases at J, with 13 bases between the two ends. This CDR3 comprises 13 residues. In DNA, the CDR3 is TGTGCCAGCAGCCCCCGCGGGGGCGAGCCCCAGCATTTT. Amino acids: CASSPRGGEPQHF.

The chain joins TRBV28 to TRBJ1-2; D is uncertain. Between the trimmed V and J ends, which lost 7 bases and 6 bases, there was a span of 18 bases. Germline values: CDR1 MDHEN, CDR2 SYDVKM. The CDR3 has 14 residues. As DNA, the CDR3 is TGTGCCAGCACCTACCTACAGAGTACGAATGGCTACACCTTC. The encoded protein is CASTYLQSTNGYTF.

This clone was observed a single time. The chain has TRBV7-7 and TRBJ2-7; 7 bases agree with TRBD1. V lost 0 bases, J lost 5 bases, and 13 bases stayed unmatched. Germline CDR1 reads SSHAT; CDR2 reads FNYEAQ (reference sequence). The CDR3 is 17 residues long. CDR3 nucleotide sequence: TGTGCCAGCAGCTTAGCGTTAGAGACAGGGACGGCCAACGAGCAGTACTTC. Protein: CASSLALETGTANEQYF.

Only a few counts were recorded for this clone. This chain links TRBV29-1 with TRBJ1-2, with no clear D. The CDR3 spans 14 residues. The V end was cut by 3 bases, the J end by 6 bases, with 17 bases between. Germline loops: CDR1 SQVTM, CDR2 ANQGSEA. This CDR3 is CSVDAQVLDDGYTF. Written as DNA, the CDR3 is TGCAGCGTTGATGCCCAGGTCCTTGATGATGGCTACACCTTC.

CDR3 nucleotide sequence: TGTGCCAGCAGCTCCAAGAGACATGAAAAACTGTTTTTT. Translated, it gives CASSSKRHEKLFF. The chain has TRBV7-2 and TRBJ1-4, with no clear D. Germline CDR1 and CDR2: SGHTA and FQGNSA. V was cut by 4 bases and J by 6 bases, with 9 bases left in between. The CDR3 runs 13 residues.

V usage is TRBV9 and J usage is TRBJ2-2; TRBD2 matches at 8 bases. The germline V gene encodes CDR1 SGDLS and CDR2 YYNGEE. There are 16 residues in the CDR3. The V and J ends lost 5 bases and 4 bases, in that order; junction bases with no gene match: 10. This CDR3 is CASRSQAGAGTGELFF. The CDR3 DNA follows: TGTGCCAGCAGGAGCCAAGCGGGAGCGGGCACCGGGGAGCTGTTTTTT.

J is TRBJ2-7 and V is TRBV5-1; 7 positions match TRBD1. Germline assignment: CDR1 SGHRS and CDR2 YFSETQ. This CDR3 is built from 13 residues. V was clipped by 7 bases and J by 0 bases; unmatched bases: 4. CDR3 protein: CASQGQSSYEQYF. For the CDR3, the DNA is TGCGCCAGCCAGGGACAGAGCTCCTACGAGCAGTACTTC.

V and J are TRBV5-1 and TRBJ1-2; TRBD1 agrees at 7 bases. The length of the CDR3 is 13 residues. CDR1 SGHRS and CDR2 YFSETQ come from the germline V gene. The trim removed 2 bases at V and 4 bases at J, leaving 2 bases unmatched. The CDR3 sequence is CASSLGQVYGYTF. CDR3 sequence (DNA): TGCGCCAGCAGCTTAGGACAGGTCTATGGCTACACCTTC.

This clone was observed a few times. The V and J genes are TRBV27 and TRBJ1-2, with D possibly being TRBD1 (5 bases). Germline assignment: CDR1 MNHEY and CDR2 SMNVEV (reference sequence). The V and J ends lost 4 bases and 7 bases respectively, with 7 bases between them. The CDR3 length is 11 residues. The CDR3 loop reads CASSWGGGYTF. As DNA, the CDR3 is TGTGCCAGCAGTTGGGGGGGTGGCTACACCTTC.

CDR3 nucleotides: TGTGCCAGCTCTCTCACAGGGCTGAGACTCCTCACCGGGGAGCTGTTTTTT. This translates into CASSLTGLRLLTGELFF. J is TRBJ2-2 and V is TRBV18; D is possibly TRBD1 (6 bases). This CDR3 region has 17 residues. The V gene lost 6 bases and the J gene lost 4 bases, with 21 bases spanning the gap. The germline V gene encodes CDR1 KGHSH and CDR2 LQKENI.

This chain links TRBV10-3 with TRBJ1-1; tentative D call: TRBD1 (5 bases). Germline CDR1 is ENHRY and CDR2 is SYGVKD. The CDR3 covers 12 residues. Trimming stripped 10 bases from V and 3 bases from J, with 12 bases between. CDR3 nucleotide sequence: TGTGCCACCTGGGACGTTTACACTGAAGCTTTCTTT. Translated, it gives CATWDVYTEAFF.

This rearrangement joins TRBV28 to TRBJ1-1; perhaps TRBD1 as D (5 bases). This CDR3 is built from 15 residues. V was cut by 3 bases and J by 3 bases, with 14 bases left in between. Germline values: CDR1 MDHEN, CDR2 SYDVKM. The CDR3 protein is CASSLGQGRYTEAFF. The CDR3, as DNA: TGTGCCAGCAGTTTGGGGCAGGGTAGGTACACTGAAGCTTTCTTT.

The chain joins TRBV10-3 to TRBJ2-6; TRBD1 matches 7 bases. V trimming: 0 bases; J trimming: 2 bases; junction bases outside the gene matches: 7. Germline V gene lookup returns CDR1 ENHRY and CDR2 SYGVKD. The CDR3 is made up of 18 amino acids. CDR3 sequence reads: CAISESRDSFAGANVLTF. Here the CDR3 DNA reads TGTGCCATCAGTGAGTCCCGGGACAGCTTTGCTGGGGCCAACGTCCTGACTTTC.

The count of this clone is one. The genes are TRBV18 and TRBJ1-2; possible D gene TRBD1, 5 bases. Germline CDR1 and CDR2: KGHSH and LQKENI. The CDR3 consists of 14 residues. V lost 3 bases, J lost 10 bases, and 18 bases lay in between. In nucleotides, the CDR3 is TGTGCCAGCTCACCGTCCGGGGACCTGCCCGACTACACCTTC. This gives the protein CASSPSGDLPDYTF. The full variable domain, in which reference TRBV18 and TRBJ1-2 provide the parts outside the CDR3, is NAGVMQNPRHLVRRRGQEARLRCSPMKGHSHVYWYRQLPEEGLKFMVYLQKENIIDESGMPKERFSAEFPKEGPSILRIQQVVRGDSAAYFCASSPSGDLPDYTFGSGTRLTVV.

In this sample, this clone turned up a few times. The chain carries TRBV4-2 and TRBJ1-2; 9 bases map to TRBD1. Germline CDR1 reads LGHNA; CDR2 reads YNFKEQ. The ends lost 2 bases at V and 4 bases at J; junction bases unmatched: 8. The CDR3 is 16 residues long. The CDR3 coding sequence is TGTGCCAGCAGCCAACGGGACAGGGCACAGGGCTATGGCTACACCTTC. Its protein is CASSQRDRAQGYGYTF.